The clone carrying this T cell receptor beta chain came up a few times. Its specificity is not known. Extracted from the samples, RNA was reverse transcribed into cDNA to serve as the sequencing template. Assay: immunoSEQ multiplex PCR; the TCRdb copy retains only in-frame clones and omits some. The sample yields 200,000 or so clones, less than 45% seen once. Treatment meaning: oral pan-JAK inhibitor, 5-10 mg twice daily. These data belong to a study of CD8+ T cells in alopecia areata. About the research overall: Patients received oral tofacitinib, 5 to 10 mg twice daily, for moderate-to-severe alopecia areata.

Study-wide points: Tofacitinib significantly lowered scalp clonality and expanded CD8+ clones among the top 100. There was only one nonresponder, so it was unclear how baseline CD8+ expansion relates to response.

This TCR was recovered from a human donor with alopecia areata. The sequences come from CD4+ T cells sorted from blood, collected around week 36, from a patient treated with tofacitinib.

The CDR3 is CAWGDSHGDTQYF. The CDR3 DNA reads TGTGCCTGGGGGGACAGCCATGGAGATACGCAGTATTTT. This rearrangement joins TRBV30 to TRBJ2-3; the match to TRBD1 covers 7 bases. Germline V gene sequence: CDR1 GTSNPN, CDR2 SVGIG (reference sequence). J was trimmed by 5 bases and V by 5 bases; bases with no gene match: 7. The CDR3 has 13 residues.